The rows below give T cell receptor beta chains drawn from one sample of a study of cytomegalovirus exposure and HLA in healthy donors. Only in-frame clones appear in the TCRdb table, and some are missing; sequencing was by immunoSEQ multiplex PCR. The table gives about 67,000 clones; the top ten clones make up 4% to 5.5% of it. Specimen: PBMCs. These receptors were collected from a middle-aged woman in good health and CMV-seropositive. Both conserved end residues are part of each CDR3.

V	J	CDR3
TRBV9	TRBJ2-7	CASSVEARAGGEQYF
TRBV28	TRBJ2-3	CASSLSPGLAGATDTQYF
TRBV29-1	TRBJ1-1	CSVRTGTAYEAFF
TRBV5-4	TRBJ2-7	CASSHTSGVALAEQYF
TRBV15	TRBJ1-5	CATSKDRANQPQHF
TRBV12-5	TRBJ1-4	CASGSSWRDNEKLFF
TRBV19	TRBJ1-1	CAIKDRANTEAFF
TRBV9	TRBJ2-2	CASRPGQGGTGELFF
TRBV29-1	TRBJ1-1	CSYLVNTEAFF
TRBV15	-	CASGTRSSYEQYF
TRBV6-5	TRBJ2-1	CASSYSGSGRNEQFF
TRBV4-1	TRBJ1-2	CASSPPTETGAGYTF
TRBV7-3	TRBJ2-5	CASSSGAGETQYF
TRBV19	TRBJ2-2	CASRTGGTGELFF
TRBV28	TRBJ2-7	CASSFPARLTYEQYF
TRBV7-3	-	CASSSGGDYEQYF
TRBV6-1	TRBJ2-1	CASSERTGGYNEQFF
TRBV28	TRBJ2-1	CASNTLRSGGYNEQFF